The 29 T cell receptor beta chains given below trace back to one sample, sequenced in a study of blood T cell repertoires in COVID-19 (dated by TCRdb to about 2020). Libraries were built with the immunoSEQ multiplex PCR assay. TCRdb stores this immuneACCESS table with in-frame sequences only. Part of the clones is absent; in the studies checked, under half of the shortfall reflects unresolved V genes, and no reason is known for the rest. The sample contains about 150,000 clones, 86% of them found a single time. The ten largest clones represent about 7% of the sample. The sequenced material came from peripheral blood. These TCRs come from a man aged 50 to 59 with active or convalescent COVID-19.

The CDR3 is CASSNRRRTTLGQGEDGYTF. The CDR3, as DNA: TGTGCCAGCAGCAATCGGCGCAGAACGACCCTCGGACAGGGTGAGGATGGCTACACCTTC. The rearrangement links TRBV21-1 to TRBJ1-2; the tabulated D call, TRBD1, remains unverified against the DNA. TRBV21-1 is flagged as a pseudogene. The CDR3 spans 20 residues.

The chain combines TRBV3-1 (or the pseudogene TRBV3-2) with TRBJ2-7; 10 bases are shared with TRBD1. Trimming took 3 bases from V and 5 from J; bases not matched to a gene: 7. CDR1 and CDR2 (germline): LGHDT, YNNKEL (reference sequence). This CDR3 is 15 amino acids long. The CDR3 DNA reads TGTGCCAGCAGCCAGTCGGACAGGGGGGATCACGAGCAGTACTTC. As protein: CASSQSDRGDHEQYF.

CDR3 bases: TGTGCCAGCAGTGAAGCGGCAGGGCGGGCTTTCTTT. Protein: CASSEAAGRAFF. V gene TRBV6-1 combines with J gene TRBJ1-1; the D gene is possibly TRBD1 (5 bases). This CDR3 has 12 amino acids. Germline CDR1 MNHNS, CDR2 SASEGT. The V end was cut by 0 bases, the J end by 11 bases, with 10 bases between.

The V and J genes are TRBV30 and TRBJ2-7; D perhaps matches TRBD2 (6 bases). CDR1 GTSNPN and CDR2 SVGIG come from the germline V gene (reference sequence). The CDR3 loop spans 16 amino acids. V was pared by 5 bases and J by 3 bases, with 23 bases between. The CDR3 is CAWRLPSNRGIYEQYF. For the CDR3, the DNA is TGTGCCTGGCGCCTACCCTCTAACCGGGGGATCTACGAGCAGTACTTC.

This chain joins TRBV2 and TRBJ1-5; 9 positions agree with TRBD1. The CDR3 sequence is 13 residues long. CDR1 is SNHLY and CDR2 is FYNNEI in the germline V gene. Germline trimming cut 6 bases from V and 5 bases from J; bases unmatched to any gene: 2. The CDR3 DNA reads TGTGCCAGCAGCGGGACAGGGTATCAGCCCCAGCATTTT. Its protein is CASSGTGYQPQHF.

This clone was seen a few times. The chain employs TRBV19 and TRBJ2-2, with D tentatively TRBD2 (6 bases). V lost 4 bases and J lost 4, with 13 bases in between. Germline values: CDR1 LNHDA, CDR2 SQIVND (reference sequence). CDR3 length: 15 residues. The CDR3 region has the DNA TGTGCCAGTAGTAAACGGGGGAGCGGCACCGGGGAGCTGTTTTTT. Translating gives CASSKRGSGTGELFF.

The chain has TRBV28 and TRBJ1-5; 7 nucleotides match TRBD1. V shed 7 bases, J shed 0 bases, and the junction held 6 bases outside the gene matches. CDR1 is MDHEN, CDR2 SYDVKM, per germline. CDR3 size: 15 residues. DNA of the CDR3: TGTGCCAGCAAAATGACAGGGTTTAGCAATCAGCCCCAGCATTTT. Its translation is CASKMTGFSNQPQHF. Together with reference TRBV28 and TRBJ1-5, the CDR3 gives the full variable domain: DVKVTQSSRYLVKRTGEKVFLECVQDMDHENMFWYRQDPGLGLRLIYFSYDVKMKEKGDIPEGYSVSREKKERFSLILESASTNQTSMYLCASKMTGFSNQPQHFGDGTRLSIL.

On this clone: A read error may produce the germline difference seen at one junction end. The V gene is TRBV7-7, the J gene TRBJ2-2, with TRBD1 matching 9 bases. The CDR3 loop spans 16 amino acids. Germline CDR1 and CDR2: SSHAT and FNYEAQ (reference sequence). The CDR3: CASSSQTGGLAGELFF. The CDR3 region has the DNA TGTGCTAGCAGCTCGCAGACAGGGGGATTGGCCGGGGAGCTGTTTTTT.

V usage is TRBV5-4 and J usage is TRBJ2-1, with D possibly matching TRBD2 (6 bases). V was pared by 4 bases and J by 9 bases, with 23 bases between. The CDR3 contains 16 residues. Germline CDR1 SGHNT, CDR2 YYREEE (reference sequence). The CDR3 bases are TGTGCCAGCAGCCCGGAGGGGAGTGATGGCATGCGTGAGCAGTTCTTC. It translates to CASSPEGSDGMREQFF.

V gene TRBV6-5 combines with J gene TRBJ1-1; TRBD1 might be the D (6 bases). This CDR3 spans 13 amino acids. Germline lookup yields CDR1 MNHEY and CDR2 SVGAGI. V lost 6 bases, J lost 13 bases, and 21 bases lay in between. The CDR3 is CASRPKTGWVSFF. DNA for the CDR3: TGTGCCAGCAGACCCAAGACAGGATGGGTTAGTTTCTTT.

Remarks on this clone: This CDR3 is also generated by other DNA sequences in the sample. This sequence joins TRBV19 and TRBJ2-7, with 10 positions matching TRBD1. CDR1 is LNHDA and CDR2 is SQIVND in the germline V gene (reference sequence). The CDR3 is made up of 14 amino acids. Germline trimming cut 3 bases from V and 2 bases from J; bases unmatched to any gene: 1. The CDR3 bases are TGTGCCAGTAGTATGGGGACAGGGGCCTACGAGCAGTACTTC. This translates into CASSMGTGAYEQYF.

CDR3 sequence: CASSYRDSFNQPQHF. DNA for the CDR3: TGTGCCAGCAGTTACAGGGACAGCTTCAATCAGCCCCAGCATTTT. V is TRBV6-2 or TRBV6-3 and J is TRBJ1-5, with TRBD1 identical over 7 bases. Germline V gene lookup returns CDR1 MNHEY and CDR2 SVGEGT. This CDR3 comprises 15 residues. V shed 2 bases, J shed 3 bases, and the junction held 4 bases outside the gene matches.

The gene calls are TRBV5-6 and TRBJ2-5, with 8 bases matching TRBD1. After removal of 4 bases from V and 4 bases from J, the junction contained 9 bases not matched to a gene. Germline V gene lookup returns CDR1 SGHDT and CDR2 YYEEEE. This CDR3 spans 15 amino acids. The DNA for the CDR3 is TGTGCCAGCAGCACCCGTTCAGGGGGCATAGAGACCCAGTACTTC. Translating gives CASSTRSGGIETQYF.

V usage is TRBV9 and J usage is TRBJ1-4; D call uncertain. Germline values: CDR1 SGDLS, CDR2 YYNGEE. Trimming pared 4 bases from V and 2 bases from J, leaving 12 bases between. The CDR3 length is 15 residues. The CDR3 is CASSPSPVTNEKLFF. CDR3 DNA sequence: TGTGCCAGCAGCCCCAGTCCCGTCACTAATGAAAAACTGTTTTTT.

This chain joins TRBV29-1 and TRBJ2-1, with unresolved D. The V gene's germline CDR1 is SQVTM and CDR2 ANQGSEA. V lost 2 bases, J lost 8 bases, and 13 bases lay in between. There are 13 residues in the CDR3. The CDR3 spells CSVEKQFGDEQFF. CDR3 sequence (DNA): TGCAGCGTTGAAAAACAGTTTGGTGATGAGCAGTTCTTC.

The chain recombines TRBV30 with TRBJ1-4, with 9 positions matching TRBD1. CDR1 is GTSNPN, CDR2 SVGIG, per germline (reference sequence). The CDR3 covers 14 residues. V trimming: 1 base; J trimming: 7 bases; junction bases outside the gene matches: 4. The CDR3 is CAWSDGQGIEKLFF. CDR3 bases: TGTGCCTGGAGTGACGGACAGGGGATTGAAAAACTGTTTTTT.

This rearrangement joins TRBV15 to TRBJ2-1; no clear D gene. CDR1 and CDR2 (germline): LNHNV, YYDKDF (reference sequence). With 8 bases removed from V and 5 bases from J, the gap between germline ends came to 13 bases. The CDR3 loop spans 13 amino acids. CDR3 residues: CATSNSRNNEQFF. The CDR3 DNA follows: TGTGCCACCTCGAATAGCCGCAACAATGAGCAGTTCTTC.

V is TRBV4-3 and J is TRBJ2-2; 10 positions match TRBD1. V lost 0 bases and J lost 5; bases outside the gene matches: 9. Germline V gene lookup returns CDR1 LGHNA and CDR2 YSLEER. This CDR3 is built from 18 residues. The CDR3 nucleotides read TGCGCCAGCAGCCAAGAATGGGGACGGACAGGGGGTACCGGGGAGCTGTTTTTT. It yields the protein CASSQEWGRTGGTGELFF.

The rearrangement joins TRBV5-6 to TRBJ2-5, with 11 bases matching TRBD2. Germline V gives CDR1 SGHDT, CDR2 YYEEEE. CDR3 length: 15 residues. The junction had 9 bases not matched to a gene; V was cut back by 6 bases and J by 5 bases. The CDR3 is CASTSSGRLSETQYF. The CDR3 bases are TGTGCCAGCACCTCTAGCGGGAGGCTCTCGGAGACCCAGTACTTC.

The genes are TRBV10-3 and TRBJ2-7; 8 nucleotides line up with TRBD2. The CDR3 loop spans 16 amino acids. Germline assignment: CDR1 ENHRY and CDR2 SYGVKD. V gave up 0 bases and J gave up 0 bases; unmatched junction bases: 4. CDR3 in amino acids: CAISESVSGSSYEQYF. CDR3 nucleotide sequence: TGTGCCATCAGTGAGTCGGTAAGCGGGAGCTCCTACGAGCAGTACTTC.

The J gene is TRBJ2-1, the V gene TRBV29-1, with TRBD1 matching over 12 bases. In germline, CDR1 is SQVTM, CDR2 ANQGSEA. This CDR3 has 14 residues. The junction had 6 bases not matched to a gene; V was cut back by 4 bases and J by 8 bases. The CDR3 spells CSVGRDRGLDEQFF. Written as DNA, the CDR3 is TGCAGCGTTGGCCGGGACAGGGGGCTTGATGAGCAGTTCTTC.

The rearrangement joins TRBV3-1 (or the pseudogene TRBV3-2) to TRBJ1-1; no clear D. Between the trimmed V and J ends, which lost 0 bases and 3 bases, there was a span of 17 bases. The CDR3 runs to 17 residues. Germline V lookup: CDR1 LGHDT, CDR2 YNNKEL (reference sequence). CDR3 bases: TGTGCCAGCAGCCAAGAAATTTCGGCGGCTCGGGACACTGAAGCTTTCTTT. It is translated as CASSQEISAARDTEAFF.

The CDR3 DNA sequence: TGTGCCAGCAGCGTAGCCGGACAGGGGGCGCCGAGTGAAAAACTGTTTTTT. This encodes CASSVAGQGAPSEKLFF. The chain links TRBV9 to TRBJ1-4, with TRBD1 matching 11 bases. Germline V gene data show CDR1 as SGDLS and CDR2 as YYNGEE. The V and J ends lost 0 bases and 7 bases, in that order; junction bases with no gene match: 8. The CDR3 spans 17 residues.

The V and J genes are TRBV21-1 and TRBJ2-2; the DNA was not used to check the table's D call, TRBD1. TRBV21-1 counts as a pseudogene. The CDR3 consists of 15 residues. The CDR3 nucleotides are TGTGCCAGCCCTAAGGGGACAGGGAACACCGGGGAGCTGTTTTTT. Translated: CASPKGTGNTGELFF.

DNA of the CDR3: TGTGCCAGCAGCCAAGAGGTAGCGTCGCGGAATGAGCAGTTCTTC. Residues: CASSQEVASRNEQFF. The gene calls are TRBV3-1 (or the pseudogene TRBV3-2) and TRBJ2-1; possibly TRBD2 for D (5 bases). Germline V gene data show CDR1 as LGHDT and CDR2 as YNNKEL (reference sequence). The CDR3 has 15 residues. V shed 0 bases and J shed 7 bases, with 13 bases lying between them.

The V gene is TRBV24-1, the J gene TRBJ2-1; TRBD1 aligns across 10 bases. CDR1 KGHDR and CDR2 SFDVKD come from the germline V gene. After removal of 4 bases from V and 8 bases from J, the junction contained 7 bases not matched to a gene. The CDR3 is made up of 15 amino acids. The CDR3 DNA follows: TGTGCCACCAGTGACCTGGGACAGGGGAGGGATGAGCAGTTCTTC. Translating it yields CATSDLGQGRDEQFF.

V usage is TRBV15 and J usage is TRBJ1-2; unclear D gene. The CDR3 is 13 residues long. V was trimmed by 3 bases and J by 8 bases, leaving 13 bases between them. Germline CDR1 LNHNV, CDR2 YYDKDF (reference sequence). The CDR3 bases are TGTGCCACCAGCAGGGGAGGGAATCGAGGCTACACCTTC. It is translated as CATSRGGNRGYTF. Full variable domain (outside the CDR3, taken from reference TRBV15 and TRBJ1-2): DAMVIQNPRYQVTQFGKPVTLSCSQTLNHNVMYWYQQKSSQAPKLLFHYYDKDFNNEADTPDNFQSRRPNTSFCFLDIRSPGLGDTAMYLCATSRGGNRGYTFGSGTRLTVV.

The V and J genes are TRBV2 and TRBJ1-6; weak D call: TRBD1 (6 bases). Trimming shortened V by 7 bases and J by 7 bases, and 17 bases separated the two germline ends. The CDR3 runs to 15 residues. Germline V lookup: CDR1 SNHLY, CDR2 FYNNEI. The CDR3 sequence: CASIRERGGNSPLHF. The CDR3 DNA reads TGTGCCAGCATCCGGGAGAGGGGGGGAAATTCACCCCTCCACTTT.

V gene TRBV7-9 combines with J gene TRBJ1-5; D is unclear. Trimming left V 7 bases short and J 3 bases short, with 10 bases between. The germline CDR1 and CDR2 sequences are SEHNR and FQNEAQ (reference sequence). The CDR3 extends over 13 amino acids. As DNA, the CDR3 is TGTGCCAGCACCGAGGGTCCCAATCAGCCCCAGCATTTT. Protein product: CASTEGPNQPQHF.